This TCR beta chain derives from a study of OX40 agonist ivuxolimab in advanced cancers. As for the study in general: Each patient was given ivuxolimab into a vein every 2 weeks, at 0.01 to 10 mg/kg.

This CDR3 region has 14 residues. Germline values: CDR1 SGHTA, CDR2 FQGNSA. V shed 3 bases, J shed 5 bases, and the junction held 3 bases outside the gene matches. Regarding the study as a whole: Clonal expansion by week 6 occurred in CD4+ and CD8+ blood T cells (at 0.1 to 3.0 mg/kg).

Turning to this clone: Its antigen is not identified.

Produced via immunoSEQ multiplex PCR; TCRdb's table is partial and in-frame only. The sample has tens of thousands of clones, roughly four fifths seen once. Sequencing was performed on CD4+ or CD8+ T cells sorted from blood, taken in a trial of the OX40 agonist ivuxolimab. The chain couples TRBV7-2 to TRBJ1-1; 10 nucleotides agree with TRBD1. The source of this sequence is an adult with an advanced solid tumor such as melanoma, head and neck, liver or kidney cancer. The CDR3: CASSLGQGRTEAFF. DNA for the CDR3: TGTGCCAGCAGCTTGGGACAGGGGAGAACTGAAGCTTTCTTT. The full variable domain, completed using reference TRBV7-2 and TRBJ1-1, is GAGVSQSPSNKVTEKGKDVELRCDPISGHTALYWYRQSLGQGLEFLIYFQGNSAPDKSGLPSDRFSAERTGGSVSTLTIQRTQQEDSAVYLCASSLGQGRTEAFFGQGTRLTVV.